A single sample gave rise to the 28 T cell receptor beta chains below, sequenced in a study of shared clonotypes between healthy human individuals. Naive CD8 cells lacked CD45RO, underwent positive selection for CCR7 and left out terminally differentiated effector memory CD45RA+ cells. Generated by immunoSEQ multiplex PCR, the TCRdb table keeps only in-frame clones and is missing some. Counted here are some 2,000,000 clones, about 95% occurring once; the ten biggest clones make up 0.9% to 1.4%. The sequenced material came from naive CD8+ T cells sorted from blood. The receptors here all came from a young man in good health.

The chain is built from TRBV27 and TRBJ2-1, with D perhaps TRBD2 (7 bases). V was cut by 3 bases and J by 8 bases, with 20 bases left in between. Germline V CDR1 and CDR2: MNHEY, SMNVEV (reference sequence). This CDR3 spans 16 amino acids. CDR3 loop: CASSFSAGAILYEQFF. The DNA of the CDR3 is TGTGCCAGCAGTTTCTCTGCGGGGGCCATTTTGTATGAGCAGTTCTTC.

The CDR3 coding sequence is TGTGCCAGCAGCTGGGACAAGAACTATGGCTACACCTTC. Its translation: CASSWDKNYGYTF. This chain connects TRBV7-2 to TRBJ1-2; a weak D match, TRBD1 (6 bases). The CDR3 has 13 residues. V lost 4 bases, J lost 2 bases, and 8 bases lay in between. CDR1 SGHTA and CDR2 FQGNSA come from the germline V gene.

The CDR3 bases are TGTGCCAGCAGTGATACGCCAGGGTATGGGGATACGCAGTATTTT. Translating gives CASSDTPGYGDTQYF. V gene TRBV6-1 combines with J gene TRBJ2-3; weak D call: TRBD1 (5 bases). Germline CDR1 is MNHNS and CDR2 is SASEGT. The CDR3 has 15 amino acids. Between the trimmed V and J ends, which lost 3 bases and 6 bases, there was a span of 16 bases.

The chain carries TRBV4-1 and TRBJ1-1, with D unresolved. The CDR3 spans 15 residues. Germline loops: CDR1 MGHRA, CDR2 YSYEKL. Trimming removed 1 base at V and 3 bases at J, with 12 bases between. CDR3 nucleotide sequence: TGCGCCAGCAGCCAAGGAGAAGGGAAGTACACTGAAGCTTTCTTT. This sequence encodes CASSQGEGKYTEAFF.

The chain links TRBV13 to TRBJ2-7, with D perhaps given as TRBD1 or TRBD2 (7 bases each). V dropped 5 bases and J dropped 1 base, with 18 bases sitting between them. The CDR3 length is 16 residues. The germline CDR1 and CDR2 sequences are PRHDT and FYEKMQ (reference sequence). The CDR3 sequence: CASSPVGTAGSYEQYF. CDR3 coding DNA: TGTGCCAGCAGCCCCGTGGGGACAGCGGGGTCCTACGAGCAGTACTTC.

The chain uses TRBV6-5 and TRBJ2-1, with TRBD1 identical over 7 bases. The V and J ends lost 2 bases and 4 bases, in that order; junction bases with no gene match: 5. The CDR3 has 15 amino acids. The V gene's germline CDR1 is MNHEY and CDR2 SVGAGI. The CDR3 loop is CASSYEDRAYNEQFF. The DNA of the CDR3 is TGTGCCAGCAGTTACGAAGACAGGGCTTACAATGAGCAGTTCTTC.

As concerns this clone: This sample includes further DNA sequences coding for the same CDR3. The chain combines TRBV5-4 with TRBJ1-1, with a tentative D call TRBD1 (5 bases). CDR1 and CDR2 from the germline V gene are SGHNT and YYREEE (reference sequence). This CDR3 contains 14 residues. V was clipped by 1 base and J by 5 bases, with 12 bases between them. CDR3: CASSLTGGGTEAFF. The CDR3 nucleotides read TGTGCCAGCAGCTTGACAGGCGGGGGGACTGAAGCTTTCTTT. The complete variable domain, with remaining parts taken from reference TRBV5-4 and TRBJ1-1, reads ETGVTQSPTHLIKTRGQQVTLRCSSQSGHNTVSWYQQALGQGPQFIFQYYREEENGRGNFPPRFSGLQFPNYSSELNVNALELDDSALYLCASSLTGGGTEAFFGQGTRLTVV.

V is TRBV9 and J is TRBJ2-7; weak D call: TRBD1 (6 bases). V lost 1 base, J lost 0 bases, and 11 bases lay in between. The CDR3 spans 15 residues. Germline V lookup: CDR1 SGDLS, CDR2 YYNGEE. The CDR3 region is CASSVSQGLSYEQYF. The CDR3 DNA reads as TGTGCCAGCAGCGTAAGTCAGGGGCTCTCCTACGAGCAGTACTTC.

A word on this clone: This CDR3 is also generated by other DNA sequences in the sample. The V and J genes are TRBV5-5 and TRBJ2-7, with D perhaps TRBD1 (6 bases). Germline lookup yields CDR1 SGHKS and CDR2 YYEKEE (reference sequence). CDR3 size: 13 residues. Trimming took 2 bases from V and 2 from J, leaving 8 bases between them. The CDR3 is CASSFGQTYEQYF. The DNA for the CDR3 is TGTGCCAGCAGCTTCGGACAGACCTACGAGCAGTACTTC.

The CDR3 DNA reads as TGTGCCAGCAGCTTGGTTCTAGCGGTATCCTACGAGCAGTACTTC. This codes for CASSLVLAVSYEQYF. The chain is built from TRBV5-6 and TRBJ2-7; 7 bases align to TRBD2. The V and J ends lost 0 bases and 1 base, in that order; junction bases with no gene match: 4. This CDR3 has 15 amino acids. Germline-derived CDR1 and CDR2 are SGHDT and YYEEEE.

This clone has a single count. The V gene is TRBV2, the J gene TRBJ1-5, with unresolved D. V shed 2 bases and J shed 2 bases, with 10 bases lying between them. The CDR3 is 15 amino acids. CDR1 SNHLY and CDR2 FYNNEI come from the germline V gene. The CDR3, as DNA: TGTGCCAGCAGTGAACTCAGTTCCGGCAATCAGCCCCAGCATTTT. Its translation: CASSELSSGNQPQHF.

The chain has TRBV19 and TRBJ2-7; 7 positions match TRBD1. Germline CDR1 is LNHDA and CDR2 is SQIVND (reference sequence). V lost 5 bases and J lost 3; bases outside the gene matches: 10. The CDR3 spans 15 residues. The CDR3 DNA is TGTGCCAGTAGTGCCGGGGCAGGGGGTAGCTACGAGCAGTACTTC. This codes for CASSAGAGGSYEQYF.

Regarding this clone: A read error may be the cause here, since a much bigger clone is one base away. The same CDR3 is also encoded by other DNA sequences in this sample. The chain uses TRBV5-6 and TRBJ2-7, with D uncertain. Germline CDR1 and CDR2: SGHDT and YYEEEE. V was trimmed by 3 bases and J by 3 bases, leaving 4 bases between them. This CDR3 region has 11 residues. CDR3 bases: TGTGCCAGCAGCTCCAGCTACGAGCAGTACTTC. It yields the protein CASSSSYEQYF.

The gene calls are TRBV4-1 and TRBJ2-2; maybe TRBD1 (6 bases). CDR3 length: 15 residues. Germline V gene lookup returns CDR1 MGHRA and CDR2 YSYEKL. V shed 3 bases and J shed 0 bases, with 8 bases lying between them. CDR3 DNA sequence: TGCGCCAGCAGCCAGGGGGACACGAACACCGGGGAGCTGTTTTTT. Its protein is CASSQGDTNTGELFF.

The gene calls are TRBV11-2 and TRBJ2-7, with D possibly being TRBD1 (6 bases). Germline V lookup: CDR1 SGHAT, CDR2 FQNNGV. V was shortened by 1 base and J by 0 bases, with 16 bases between the two germline ends. The CDR3 sequence is 17 residues long. The CDR3 spells CASSLAAETGLSYEQYF. CDR3 in DNA: TGTGCCAGCAGCTTAGCAGCAGAGACAGGACTCTCCTACGAGCAGTACTTC.

This rearrangement joins TRBV4-1 to TRBJ2-7; tentatively, D is TRBD2 (5 bases). Per the germline V gene, CDR1 is MGHRA and CDR2 is YSYEKL. CDR3 length equals 13 residues. V dropped 4 bases and J dropped 5 bases, with 12 bases sitting between them. CDR3 DNA sequence: TGCGCCAGCAGCCTCCGGGGAATGAACGAGCAGTACTTC. Residues: CASSLRGMNEQYF.

V gene TRBV10-3 combines with J gene TRBJ2-7; 7 bases map to TRBD1. This CDR3 contains 14 residues. V lost 8 bases to trimming and J lost 4 bases; unmatched junction nucleotides: 11. The germline CDR1 and CDR2 sequences are ENHRY and SYGVKD. The CDR3 coding sequence is TGTGCCATCGGCGACCCAGGGGGATGGTACGAGCAGTACTTC. It yields the protein CAIGDPGGWYEQYF.

Concerning this clone itself: A junction end diverges from the germline sequence, so it may reflect a read error. As DNA, the CDR3 is TGTGCTAGTGGTTCAAACCCTTCCGGGACAGTCGTAGACTTC. This sequence encodes CASGSNPSGTVVDF. The gene calls are TRBV12-5 and TRBJ2-7, with 7 bases that match TRBD1. CDR1 is LGHNT and CDR2 is FRNRAP in the germline V gene. This CDR3 has 14 amino acids.

The rearrangement joins TRBV7-2 to TRBJ1-2; D is ambiguous. Germline V gene sequence: CDR1 SGHTA, CDR2 FQGNSA. CDR3 length equals 13 residues. V was clipped by 4 bases and J by 7 bases, with 13 bases between them. The CDR3 DNA reads as TGTGCCAGCAGCTCAAAGGGCCGGGCTGGCTACACCTTC. This codes for CASSSKGRAGYTF. Full variable domain (missing parts from reference TRBV7-2 and TRBJ1-2): GAGVSQSPSNKVTEKGKDVELRCDPISGHTALYWYRQSLGQGLEFLIYFQGNSAPDKSGLPSDRFSAERTGGSVSTLTIQRTQQEDSAVYLCASSSKGRAGYTFGSGTRLTVV.

The J gene is TRBJ1-4, the V gene TRBV9; 7 positions agree with TRBD1. V dropped 7 bases and J dropped 1; count of bases not matched to a gene: 7. This CDR3 contains 15 residues. CDR1 SGDLS and CDR2 YYNGEE come from the germline V gene. CDR3 region: CASQGGSGTNEKLFF. CDR3 nucleotides: TGTGCCAGCCAAGGGGGCAGTGGAACTAATGAAAAACTGTTTTTT.

This clone was observed a single time. This chain uses TRBV4-3 with TRBJ2-7; D ambiguous. The CDR3 sequence is 12 residues long. Trimming left V 4 bases short and J 6 bases short, with 10 bases between. Germline CDR1 reads LGHNA; CDR2 reads YSLEER. CDR3 protein: CASSRLPGEQYF. As DNA, the CDR3 is TGCGCCAGCAGCCGGCTTCCCGGCGAGCAGTACTTC.

The count of this clone is one. The DNA of the CDR3 is TGTGCCAGCAGCTTCCTCGACAAATACGAGCAGTACTTC. It yields the protein CASSFLDKYEQYF. The chain carries TRBV5-6 and TRBJ2-7; D is ambiguous. The length of the CDR3 is 13 residues. The germline V and J ends were trimmed by 2 bases and 4 bases, with 10 bases remaining between them. Germline CDR1 is SGHDT and CDR2 is YYEEEE.

V and J are TRBV7-2 and TRBJ1-1; no reliable D call. Deletions cut 1 base from V and 4 bases from J, with 13 bases between. This CDR3 has 15 residues. The germline gives CDR1 SGHTA, CDR2 FQGNSA. CDR3 nucleotide sequence: TGTGCCAGCAGCTTAGTTATGGGTCTTAGCACTGAAGCTTTCTTT. The encoded protein is CASSLVMGLSTEAFF.

The chain couples TRBV27 to TRBJ2-3, with TRBD2 identical over 11 bases. Germline CDR1 MNHEY, CDR2 SMNVEV (reference sequence). Losses at the gene ends were 6 bases for V and 3 bases for J; bases not matched to a gene: 14. This CDR3 spans 18 amino acids. The CDR3 DNA sequence: TGTGCCAGCAGAAGGCTAGCGGGGGGATCCCAATGGACAGATACGCAGTATTTT. This encodes CASRRLAGGSQWTDTQYF.

This clone was counted once. Additional DNA sequences in this sample encode the identical CDR3. V gene TRBV4-3 combines with J gene TRBJ2-7; D not certain. This CDR3 has 14 residues. Germline V gene sequence: CDR1 LGHNA, CDR2 YSLEER. Deletions cut 1 base from V and 3 bases from J, with 10 bases between. The CDR3 DNA reads as TGCGCCAGCAGCCAAGTTGTAGGCAGCTACGAGCAGTACTTC. Its protein product is CASSQVVGSYEQYF.

V is TRBV18 and J is TRBJ2-7; D is unresolved. The CDR3 runs to 15 residues. CDR1 is KGHSH and CDR2 is LQKENI in the germline V gene. The ends were cut back, 1 base at V and 3 bases at J, with 13 bases in the middle. CDR3 bases: TGTGCCAGCTCACCACTCCACAGTATCTACTACGAGCAGTACTTC. Translation: CASSPLHSIYYEQYF.

The chain uses TRBV4-3 and TRBJ1-4; D may be TRBD1 (5 bases). The CDR3 runs 15 residues. CDR1 is LGHNA and CDR2 is YSLEER in the germline V gene. Trimming took 0 bases from V and 6 from J, leaving 11 bases between them. CDR3 amino acids: CASSQDGGNDEKLFF. The DNA for the CDR3 is TGCGCCAGCAGCCAAGATGGGGGAAACGATGAAAAACTGTTTTTT.

This rearrangement joins TRBV9 to TRBJ1-6, with D tentatively TRBD1 (5 bases). The CDR3 runs 13 residues. CDR1 is SGDLS and CDR2 is YYNGEE in the germline V gene. V gave up 3 bases and J gave up 9 bases, with 10 bases separating them. The CDR3 coding sequence is TGTGCCAGCAGCGACCAGGGAGGTTCACCCCTCCACTTT. The encoded protein is CASSDQGGSPLHF. The complete variable domain, with remaining parts taken from reference TRBV9 and TRBJ1-6, reads DSGVTQTPKHLITATGQRVTLRCSPRSGDLSVYWYQQSLDQGLQFLIQYYNGEERAKGNILERFSAQQFPDLHSELNLSSLELGDSALYFCASSDQGGSPLHFGNGTRLTVT.